The 8 T cell receptor beta chains below were found in one sample sequenced in a study of blood T cell repertoires in COVID-19. Repertoires were generated with immunoSEQ multiplex PCR, while TCRdb's copy carries only in-frame clones and drops some. The sample has some 230,000 clones; more than 65% are singletons. The sequenced material came from peripheral blood. The receptors here all came from a woman aged 60-75 years with acute or convalescent COVID-19.

The chain uses TRBV2 and TRBJ2-2, with TRBD1 matching over 12 bases. There are 14 residues in the CDR3. CDR1 is SNHLY and CDR2 is FYNNEI in the germline V gene. V trimming: 9 bases; J trimming: 6 bases; junction bases outside the gene matches: 5. This CDR3 is CASGTGGSAGELFF. CDR3 in DNA: TGTGCCAGTGGGACAGGGGGCAGTGCCGGGGAGCTGTTTTTT.

The chain couples TRBV6-5 to TRBJ2-7, with 7 bases lining up with TRBD1. The CDR3 contains 15 residues. J lost 2 bases, V lost 6 bases, and 10 bases had no gene match. The germline gives CDR1 MNHEY, CDR2 SVGAGI. CDR3 in amino acids: CASRGDRVGPYEQYF. For the CDR3, the DNA is TGTGCCAGCAGGGGTGACAGGGTAGGTCCCTACGAGCAGTACTTC.

The V call is TRBV5-1, the J call TRBJ1-2; 9 bases fit TRBD1. CDR1 and CDR2 from the germline V gene are SGHRS and YFSETQ. V trimming: 2 bases; J trimming: 8 bases; junction bases outside the gene matches: 7. This CDR3 has 14 residues. For the CDR3, the DNA is TGCGCCAGCAGCTTAACACAGGGGGCGTCCGGCTACACCTTC. Amino acid sequence: CASSLTQGASGYTF.

This clone was detected a few times. The chain joins TRBV28 to TRBJ2-7; D remains unclear. Deletions cut 2 bases from V and 0 bases from J, with 8 bases between. This CDR3 comprises 14 residues. Germline V gives CDR1 MDHEN, CDR2 SYDVKM. The CDR3 protein is CASSLVSISYEQYF. In DNA, the CDR3 is TGTGCCAGCAGTTTAGTCAGTATCTCCTACGAGCAGTACTTC.

The chain carries TRBV6-6 and TRBJ2-7, with D tentatively TRBD1 (6 bases). CDR1 and CDR2 (germline): MNHNY, SVGAGI (reference sequence). V dropped 4 bases and J dropped 3 bases, with 10 bases sitting between them. CDR3 length equals 13 residues. CDR3 sequence reads: CASSLDSRYEQYF. The CDR3 DNA sequence: TGTGCCAGCAGTTTGGACAGCCGCTACGAGCAGTACTTC.

The CDR3 sequence: CASRRQDNSPLHF. The CDR3 nucleotides read TGTGCCAGCAGGAGACAGGATAATTCACCCCTCCACTTT. The J gene is TRBJ1-6, the V gene TRBV2; TRBD1 is a possible D gene (6 bases). With 6 bases removed from V and 5 bases from J, the gap between germline ends came to 8 bases. Germline CDR1 reads SNHLY; CDR2 reads FYNNEI. The CDR3 is 13 amino acids.

The chain employs TRBV5-1 and TRBJ2-2; possibly TRBD1 for D (5 bases). The CDR3 length is 13 residues. Trimming removed 2 bases from V and 7 bases from J, with 9 bases in between. CDR1 and CDR2 from the germline V gene are SGHRS and YFSETQ. The CDR3 sequence is CASSLGVDGELFF. Written as DNA, the CDR3 is TGCGCCAGCAGCTTAGGGGTGGACGGGGAGCTGTTTTTT.

This chain connects TRBV9 to TRBJ2-7; TRBD2 matches 9 bases. Germline CDR1 SGDLS, CDR2 YYNGEE. The CDR3 loop spans 15 amino acids. V lost 0 bases and J lost 4; bases outside the gene matches: 5. The CDR3 sequence: CASSVGGGARYEQYF. The CDR3, as DNA: TGTGCCAGCAGCGTAGGCGGGGGGGCACGGTACGAGCAGTACTTC.